Below, 10 T cell receptor beta chains from the same sample are listed, as sequenced in a study of response to subunit inactivated influenza vaccine. TCRdb reprocessed the RT-PCR reads with MiXCR, giving one entry per CDR3 protein. Among 530,000 or so distinct CDR3 sequences listed, less than 15% were seen once. The material sequenced was PBMCs from blood, taken 11 to 12 days after vaccination. The origin of the receptors is a man in his fifties who received an inactivated influenza vaccine.

The chain links TRBV7-8 to TRBJ1-2; D not certain. The germline CDR1 and CDR2 sequences are SGHVS and FQNEAQ. Trimming pared 5 bases from V and 8 bases from J, leaving 12 bases between. The CDR3 sequence is 12 residues long. The CDR3: CASSTAMGGYTF. CDR3 sequence (DNA): TGTGCCAGCAGCACCGCGATGGGGGGCTACACCTTC.

The chain is built from TRBV4-2 and TRBJ2-1, with 15 bases identical to TRBD2. Trimming at V came to 5 bases and at J to 6 bases, leaving 5 bases not matched to a gene. The CDR3 runs to 16 residues. CDR1 and CDR2 from the germline V gene are LGHNA and YNFKEQ. CDR3 nucleotides: TGTGCCAGCAGCGGGACTAGCGGGGGGCGGGCCAATGAGCAGTTCTTC. Protein: CASSGTSGGRANEQFF.

A few counts support this clonotype. The chain couples TRBV9 to TRBJ2-7, with 10 bases aligning to TRBD1. Germline CDR1 reads SGDLS; CDR2 reads YYNGEE. After removal of 3 bases from V and 2 bases from J, the junction contained 8 bases not matched to a gene. The CDR3 covers 16 residues. CDR3: CASSANSGTGAYEQYF. The CDR3 DNA is TGTGCCAGCAGCGCCAACTCCGGGACAGGGGCCTACGAGCAGTACTTC.

In this sample, this clonotype turned up a few times. The rearrangement uses TRBV12-3 or TRBV12-4 and TRBJ2-2; 9 bases align to TRBD1. V was pared by 3 bases and J by 3 bases, with 2 bases of the junction left unmatched. There are 15 residues in the CDR3. In DNA, the CDR3 is TGTGCCAGCAGTTTTAACAGGGGGCACACCGGGGAGCTGTTTTTT. It is translated as CASSFNRGHTGELFF.

This clonotype occurred a few times. V is TRBV12-3 or TRBV12-4 and J is TRBJ2-1, with 10 bases that match TRBD2. The CDR3 sequence is 16 residues long. Trimming cost V 4 bases and J 4 bases; bases outside gene matches: 7. As DNA, the CDR3 is TGTGCCAGCAGTTCAATAGCGGGGGGACGGTACAATGAGCAGTTCTTC. Translation gives CASSSIAGGRYNEQFF.

This CDR3 reads CASGKIPIPPTYEQYF. The CDR3 bases are TGTGCCAGCGGTAAAATTCCCATCCCGCCTACCTACGAGCAGTACTTC. V is TRBV7-8 and J is TRBJ2-7; D is ambiguous. V was cut by 8 bases and J by 2 bases, with 22 bases left in between. This CDR3 comprises 16 residues. Germline loops: CDR1 SGHVS, CDR2 FQNEAQ.

This clonotype was observed many times. The rearrangement uses TRBV4-2 and TRBJ2-5; 7 bases map to TRBD1. The V gene end was trimmed by 2 bases and the J gene end by 3 bases; junction bases not matched to a gene: 6. Looked up from germline, CDR1 is LGHNA and CDR2 is YNFKEQ. This CDR3 region has 15 residues. CDR3 nucleotide sequence: TGTGCCAGCAGCCAAAGGTCCACAGGGGAAGAGACCCAGTACTTC. Amino acid sequence: CASSQRSTGEETQYF.

This clonotype is classed as medium-sized (0.01 to 0.1%). V is TRBV9 and J is TRBJ2-5, with 9 nucleotides matching TRBD2. Germline V gene lookup returns CDR1 SGDLS and CDR2 YYNGEE. V was clipped by 3 bases and J by 4 bases; unmatched bases: 4. The CDR3 loop spans 14 amino acids. DNA for the CDR3: TGTGCCAGCAGCGAAGCGGGGGGTGGAGAGACCCAGTACTTC. It encodes CASSEAGGGETQYF.

V gene TRBV3-1 combines with J gene TRBJ2-2, with TRBD1 as a possible D gene (6 bases). Per germline, CDR1 LGHDT and CDR2 YNNKEL (reference sequence). Trimming cost V 4 bases and J 1 base, with 16 bases left between them. The CDR3 totals 17 residues. This chain's CDR3 is CASSPSPGVLNTGELFF. The CDR3 region has the DNA TGTGCCAGCAGCCCATCCCCAGGGGTTCTGAACACCGGGGAGCTGTTTTTT.

This clonotype has more than one count but fewer than ten. The chain has TRBV6-1 and TRBJ1-2; 9 bases align to TRBD1. CDR1 MNHNS and CDR2 SASEGT come from the germline V gene. J lost 3 bases, V lost 7 bases, and 6 bases had no gene match. This CDR3 is built from 14 residues. CDR3 region: CASTPGQGYYGYTF. The CDR3 DNA sequence: TGTGCCAGCACTCCGGGACAGGGCTACTATGGCTACACCTTC.